The 30 T cell receptor beta chains presented below share a single source sample, sequenced in a study of cytomegalovirus exposure and HLA in healthy donors. The study ran its PCR with 60 Vbeta and 13 Jbeta primers. Data came from immunoSEQ multiplex PCR; TCRdb stores just in-frame clones and leaves some out. The specimen's table records 200,000 or so clones. The sample taken for sequencing was PBMCs. All receptors come from a girl aged 2 to 10 in good health and CMV-seropositive.

The chain joins TRBV28 to TRBJ1-5; 7 nucleotides line up with TRBD1. This CDR3 has 14 residues. V gave up 11 bases and J gave up 7 bases; unmatched junction bases: 14. The germline V gene encodes CDR1 MDHEN and CDR2 SYDVKM. CDR3 sequence: CASRQGQVGQPQHF. The CDR3 DNA sequence: TGTGCCTCCAGACAGGGCCAAGTCGGGCAGCCCCAGCATTTT. Together with reference TRBV28 and TRBJ1-5, the CDR3 gives the full variable domain: DVKVTQSSRYLVKRTGEKVFLECVQDMDHENMFWYRQDPGLGLRLIYFSYDVKMKEKGDIPEGYSVSREKKERFSLILESASTNQTSMYLCASRQGQVGQPQHFGDGTRLSIL.

The rearrangement uses TRBV7-9 and TRBJ2-7; possibly TRBD1 for D (5 bases). The CDR3 runs 13 residues. V was trimmed by 4 bases and J by 2 bases, leaving 9 bases between them. Germline loops: CDR1 SEHNR, CDR2 FQNEAQ (reference sequence). CDR3 residues: CASSSSGTYEQYF. The CDR3 DNA reads as TGTGCCAGCAGCTCCTCAGGGACCTACGAGCAGTACTTC.

The genes are TRBV14 and TRBJ2-3; D not resolved. V was clipped by 5 bases and J by 6 bases, with 15 bases between them. Germline lookup yields CDR1 SGHDN and CDR2 FVKESK. This CDR3 has 14 residues. For the CDR3, the DNA is TGTGCCAGCAGCAGTTGGCGGTCCGATGATACGCAGTATTTT. This translates into CASSSWRSDDTQYF.

The chain couples TRBV5-6 to TRBJ1-4; D is perhaps TRBD1 (5 bases). The CDR3 runs 15 residues. The germline CDR1 and CDR2 sequences are SGHDT and YYEEEE. V was clipped by 4 bases and J by 4 bases, with 14 bases between them. The CDR3 sequence is CASSTYRTGNEKLFF. The CDR3, as DNA: TGTGCCAGCAGCACCTACAGGACGGGTAATGAAAAACTGTTTTTT.

V usage is TRBV28 and J usage is TRBJ1-2, with D maybe TRBD1 (6 bases). The germline gives CDR1 MDHEN, CDR2 SYDVKM. The CDR3 spans 16 residues. Trimming removed 4 bases from V and 8 bases from J, with 23 bases in between. In DNA, the CDR3 is TGTGCCAGCAGTTCCGGGACACGGAATCCTTATTGGGGCTACACCTTC. Residues: CASSSGTRNPYWGYTF.

The rearrangement links TRBV27 to TRBJ1-4; the D is unclear. The CDR3 is made up of 14 amino acids. Trimming shortened V by 2 bases and J by 7 bases, and 11 bases separated the two germline ends. Germline V lookup: CDR1 MNHEY, CDR2 SMNVEV (reference sequence). The CDR3 reads CASSLAIYGEKLFF. Here the CDR3 DNA reads TGTGCCAGCAGTTTAGCCATCTATGGTGAAAAACTGTTTTTT.

The V call is TRBV7-9, the J call TRBJ2-1; D remains unclear. Germline V gene sequence: CDR1 SEHNR, CDR2 FQNEAQ (reference sequence). The length of the CDR3 is 11 residues. V was pared by 3 bases and J by 7 bases, with 4 bases between. In DNA, the CDR3 is TGTGCCAGCAGCTTTCAAAATGAGCAGTTCTTC. This encodes CASSFQNEQFF.

This chain connects TRBV4-2 to TRBJ2-5, with D perhaps matching TRBD2 (5 bases). The assigned J gene may be wrong: the sequence end matches TRBJ2-7 better. Looked up from germline, CDR1 is LGHNA and CDR2 is YNFKEQ. The length of the CDR3 is 18 residues. Here the CDR3 reads CASSQDKSISGYGYEQYF. The CDR3 DNA is TGTGCCAGCAGCCAAGATAAATCCATTTCGGGGTACGGCTACGAGCAGTACTTC.

About this clone: The sample holds other DNA sequences that translate to the same CDR3. The rearrangement links TRBV28 to TRBJ2-2; possible D gene TRBD2, 7 bases. The germline V gene has CDR1 MDHEN and CDR2 SYDVKM. The CDR3 loop spans 14 amino acids. The ends were cut back, 7 bases at V and 3 bases at J, with 12 bases in the middle. The CDR3 sequence: CASIGGADTGELFF. The CDR3, as DNA: TGTGCCAGCATAGGGGGGGCAGACACCGGGGAGCTGTTTTTT.

The chain is built from TRBV5-6 and TRBJ2-5; the match to TRBD2 covers 7 bases. With the DNA end fitting TRBJ2-7 better, the J assignment may be wrong. Germline CDR1 and CDR2: SGHDT and YYEEEE. The CDR3 is 17 amino acids. For the CDR3, the DNA is TGTGCCAGCAGCTTGGATTGGATGGCGGGAGAAGCGTACGAGCAGTACTTC. Amino acid sequence: CASSLDWMAGEAYEQYF.

The CDR3 DNA follows: TGCAGCGTTGAAGGTCGGGCAGGGCAAGAGACCCAGTACTTC. Encoded protein: CSVEGRAGQETQYF. The rearrangement joins TRBV29-1 to TRBJ2-5; tentative D call: TRBD1 (5 bases). The germline CDR1 and CDR2 sequences are SQVTM and ANQGSEA. The V and J ends lost 1 base and 2 bases respectively, with 11 bases between them. CDR3 length equals 14 residues.

Remarks on this clone: One end of the junction is discordant with germline, which a read error may explain. The chain links TRBV11-2 to TRBJ2-5; TRBD2 is a possible D gene (7 bases). The CDR3 sequence is 15 residues long. CDR1 and CDR2 from the germline V gene are SGHAT and FQNNGV. CDR3 coding DNA: TGTGCCAGCAACTTGCGGTGGGGGGGCCAAGGGACCCAGTACTTC. Translated, it gives CASNLRWGGQGTQYF.

The gene calls are TRBV10-2 and TRBJ2-2, with a weak D call TRBD1 (5 bases). The germline gives CDR1 WSHSY, CDR2 SAAADI. The length of the CDR3 is 15 residues. V gave up 10 bases and J gave up 1 base, with 16 bases separating them. The CDR3 protein is CANPGPTGNTGELFF. The CDR3 DNA reads TGCGCCAATCCAGGGCCAACGGGGAACACCGGGGAGCTGTTTTTT.

V and J are TRBV28 and TRBJ1-5; possibly TRBD1 for D (6 bases). V lost 11 bases and J 0 bases, leaving 11 bases between the germline ends. CDR3 length: 13 residues. Per the germline V gene, CDR1 is MDHEN and CDR2 is SYDVKM. The CDR3 region is CAALRGSNQPQHF. The CDR3 DNA reads TGTGCCGCCCTCAGGGGTAGCAATCAGCCCCAGCATTTT.

The genes are TRBV5-1 and TRBJ1-2; no clear D gene. CDR1 and CDR2 from the germline V gene are SGHRS and YFSETQ. This CDR3 has 11 residues. The ends were cut back, 4 bases at V and 7 bases at J, with 8 bases in the middle. CDR3 loop: CASSARGGYTF. For the CDR3, the DNA is TGCGCCAGCAGCGCACGGGGTGGCTACACCTTC.

CDR3 in DNA: TGTGCCAGCAGCCCGGACAGGGAACCCACCGGGGAGCTGTTTTTT. Translation gives CASSPDREPTGELFF. V is TRBV7-9 and J is TRBJ2-2; TRBD1 agrees at 8 bases. The germline V gene has CDR1 SEHNR and CDR2 FQNEAQ (reference sequence). The trim removed 5 bases at V and 4 bases at J, leaving 6 bases unmatched. The CDR3 is made up of 15 amino acids.

The chain has TRBV5-1 and TRBJ2-5, with D perhaps matching TRBD2 (6 bases). CDR1 and CDR2 from the germline V gene are SGHRS and YFSETQ. V was trimmed by 4 bases and J by 2 bases, leaving 12 bases between them. This CDR3 region has 14 residues. The CDR3: CASSPLAEQETQYF. The CDR3, as DNA: TGCGCCAGCAGCCCCTTAGCGGAACAAGAGACCCAGTACTTC.

The chain carries TRBV28 and TRBJ2-2; tentative D call: TRBD1 (5 bases). The V gene's germline CDR1 is MDHEN and CDR2 SYDVKM. The CDR3 has 16 amino acids. V lost 8 bases and J 1 base, leaving 17 bases between the germline ends. CDR3 amino acids: CASGIGSQGNTGELFF. DNA for the CDR3: TGTGCCAGCGGGATTGGTTCTCAGGGGAACACCGGGGAGCTGTTTTTT.

The V and J genes are TRBV14 and TRBJ2-7; 12 bases are a match to TRBD2. Losses at the gene ends were 1 base for V and 9 bases for J; bases not matched to a gene: 7. The germline gives CDR1 SGHDN, CDR2 FVKESK. The CDR3 totals 15 residues. The CDR3, as DNA: TGTGCCAGCAGCCAAGGACTAGCGGGAGTTGGTCGGCAGTACTTC. Translated, it gives CASSQGLAGVGRQYF.

This chain joins TRBV28 and TRBJ2-7; the match to TRBD1 covers 8 bases. This CDR3 region has 17 residues. Germline V gives CDR1 MDHEN, CDR2 SYDVKM. V was clipped by 5 bases and J by 1 base; unmatched bases: 13. CDR3 sequence reads: CASSPISGTGFSYEQYF. CDR3 nucleotides: TGTGCCAGCAGTCCCATATCCGGGACAGGATTTTCCTACGAGCAGTACTTC.

The chain joins TRBV28 to TRBJ1-1; the D is unclear. V was trimmed by 8 bases and J by 1 base, leaving 14 bases between them. Germline-derived CDR1 and CDR2 are MDHEN and SYDVKM. This CDR3 has 14 residues. As DNA, the CDR3 is TGTGCCAGCCTTAAAGGAGCTTCGAACACTGAAGCTTTCTTT. Protein sequence: CASLKGASNTEAFF.

With respect to this clone: One end of the junction does not line up with germline, which may come from a read error. The V gene is TRBV11-2, the J gene TRBJ2-7; maybe TRBD1 (6 bases). The CDR3 sequence is 13 residues long. The germline V gene has CDR1 SGHAT and CDR2 FQNNGV. The CDR3 reads CASSAPSHGTYNF. The DNA of the CDR3 is TGTGCCAGCAGCGCGCCCTCACACGGGACATATAACTTC.

This rearrangement joins TRBV9 to TRBJ1-2; TRBD1 matches 9 bases. V trimming: 0 bases; J trimming: 0 bases; junction bases outside the gene matches: 12. The CDR3 is made up of 19 amino acids. From germline, CDR1 is SGDLS and CDR2 YYNGEE. The CDR3 DNA reads TGTGCCAGCAGCGTAGGAAGTCGTGGGACAGGGCAACCTAACTATGGCTACACCTTC. Translated, it gives CASSVGSRGTGQPNYGYTF.

The chain couples TRBV7-2 to TRBJ1-2; 7 nucleotides agree with TRBD1. The CDR3 has 13 amino acids. The V segment lost 5 bases and the J segment 5 bases; nucleotides outside the gene matches: 5. Germline CDR1 is SGHTA and CDR2 is FQGNSA. The CDR3 DNA reads as TGTGCCAGCAGCGACAGGGCCCGATATGGCTACACCTTC. Its translation: CASSDRARYGYTF.

The J gene is TRBJ1-5, the V gene TRBV5-1; possibly TRBD1 for D (6 bases). Trimming took off 4 bases at V and 4 bases at J, with 9 bases between the two ends. This CDR3 is built from 13 residues. Germline V lookup: CDR1 SGHRS, CDR2 YFSETQ. The CDR3 region is CASSPTGNQPQHF. In DNA, the CDR3 is TGCGCCAGCAGCCCGACAGGAAATCAGCCCCAGCATTTT.

V and J are TRBV5-5 and TRBJ1-4; 9 bases map to TRBD1. Per the germline V gene, CDR1 is SGHKS and CDR2 is YYEKEE (reference sequence). The V segment lost 0 bases and the J segment 11 bases; nucleotides outside the gene matches: 5. The CDR3 has 14 residues. CDR3 nucleotide sequence: TGTGCCAGCAGCTTGGCGGGACAGGGTGGGAAACTGTTTTTT. Amino acids: CASSLAGQGGKLFF. The full variable domain, rest sourced from reference TRBV5-5 and TRBJ1-4, is DAGVTQSPTHLIKTRGQQVTLRCSPISGHKSVSWYQQVLGQGPQFIFQYYEKEERGRGNFPDRFSARQFPNYSSELNVNALLLGDSALYLCASSLAGQGGKLFFGSGTQLSVL.

About this clone: Within the sample, other DNA sequences also encode this same CDR3. The chain combines TRBV4-1 with TRBJ2-2, with 9 positions matching TRBD1. The V gene end was trimmed by 2 bases and the J gene end by 5 bases; junction bases not matched to a gene: 12. This CDR3 is built from 18 residues. Germline CDR1 MGHRA, CDR2 YSYEKL. As DNA, the CDR3 is TGCGCCAGCAGCCAACCCACGGGGACAGGGTGGAGGACCGGGGAGCTGTTTTTT. It specifies CASSQPTGTGWRTGELFF.

The chain recombines TRBV11-2 with TRBJ2-7; D not certain. The CDR3 extends over 15 amino acids. Per the germline V gene, CDR1 is SGHAT and CDR2 is FQNNGV. Trimming took off 1 base at V and 3 bases at J, with 13 bases between the two ends. Written as DNA, the CDR3 is TGTGCCAGCAGCTTAGGTGTATCCGTCCGCTACGAGCAGTACTTC. It is translated as CASSLGVSVRYEQYF.

J is TRBJ1-5 and V is TRBV27; TRBD1 agrees at 11 bases. The CDR3 consists of 17 residues. CDR1 is MNHEY and CDR2 is SMNVEV in the germline V gene (reference sequence). V trimming: 5 bases; J trimming: 2 bases; junction bases outside the gene matches: 8. The CDR3 DNA reads TGTGCCAGCAGTGCCGGGACAGGGGGGGTGGGCAATCAGCCCCAGCATTTT. Protein sequence: CASSAGTGGVGNQPQHF.

This rearrangement joins TRBV29-1 to TRBJ2-5; D ambiguous. This CDR3 has 10 residues. Per germline, CDR1 SQVTM and CDR2 ANQGSEA. Trimming cost V 3 bases and J 5 bases, with 4 bases left between them. The CDR3 sequence is CSVDRETQYF. CDR3 DNA: TGCAGCGTTGACCGGGAGACCCAGTACTTC. The full variable domain, completed using reference TRBV29-1 and TRBJ2-5, is SAVISQKPSRDICQRGTSLTIQCQVDSQVTMMFWYRQQPGQSLTLIATANQGSEATYESGFVIDKFPISRPNLTFSTLTVSNMSPEDSSIYLCSVDRETQYFGPGTRLLVL.